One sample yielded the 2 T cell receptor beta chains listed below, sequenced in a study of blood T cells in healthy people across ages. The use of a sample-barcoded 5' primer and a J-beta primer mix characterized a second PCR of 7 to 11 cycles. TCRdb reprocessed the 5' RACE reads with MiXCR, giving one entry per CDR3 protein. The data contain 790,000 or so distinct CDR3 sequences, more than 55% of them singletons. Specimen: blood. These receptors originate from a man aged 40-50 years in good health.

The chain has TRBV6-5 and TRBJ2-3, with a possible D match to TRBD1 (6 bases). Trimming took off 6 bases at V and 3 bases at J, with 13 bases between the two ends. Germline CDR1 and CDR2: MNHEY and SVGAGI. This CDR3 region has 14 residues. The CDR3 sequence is CASRGQISTDTQYF. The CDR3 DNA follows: TGTGCCAGCAGAGGACAGATCTCAACAGATACGCAGTATTTT.

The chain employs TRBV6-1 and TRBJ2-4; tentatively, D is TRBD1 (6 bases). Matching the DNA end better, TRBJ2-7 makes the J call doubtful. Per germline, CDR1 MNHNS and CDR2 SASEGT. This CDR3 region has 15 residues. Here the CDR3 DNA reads TGTGCCAGCAGCACAGCAGGGGTTAATAACTACGAGCAGTACTTC. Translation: CASSTAGVNNYEQYF.